This T cell receptor beta chain derives from a study of T cells in Graves' hyperthyroidism and ophthalmopathy. Study outcomes and limitations: Most thyroid clonotypes that were expanded above 0.001 also turned up in blood. Separation of ophthalmopathy from stable hyperthyroidism was achieved by a 13 V-J model.

Diagnosing involved the use of clinical symptoms, serum thyroxine and TRAb, thyroid ultrasound and orbital computed tomography. Only a few counts were recorded for this clonotype. The antigen is unknown. The junction and the germline gene differ at one end; a read error may be behind it. RNA transcripts gave rise to amplified TCR beta CDR3 regions. The primer set for the first-round RT-PCR of the TCR CDR3 was HTBI. TCRdb re-called the multiplex PCR reads through MiXCR, storing one row per CDR3 protein. The data contain approximately 700,000 distinct CDR3 sequences, 45% of them singletons. The CDR3 is 16 residues long. Germline-derived CDR1 and CDR2 are ENHRY and SYGVKD.

The source of this sequence is an adult man with Graves' disease, either hyperthyroidism or ophthalmopathy (not recorded which). The chain joins TRBV10-3 to TRBJ2-5; the match to TRBD2 covers 8 bases. Sequenced sample: peripheral blood or thyroid tissue (not recorded which). CDR3 residues: CASSVDDAGGQETQYF. The CDR3, as DNA: TGTGCCAGCAGTGTGGACGATGCGGGGGGCCAAGAGACCCAGTACTTC.